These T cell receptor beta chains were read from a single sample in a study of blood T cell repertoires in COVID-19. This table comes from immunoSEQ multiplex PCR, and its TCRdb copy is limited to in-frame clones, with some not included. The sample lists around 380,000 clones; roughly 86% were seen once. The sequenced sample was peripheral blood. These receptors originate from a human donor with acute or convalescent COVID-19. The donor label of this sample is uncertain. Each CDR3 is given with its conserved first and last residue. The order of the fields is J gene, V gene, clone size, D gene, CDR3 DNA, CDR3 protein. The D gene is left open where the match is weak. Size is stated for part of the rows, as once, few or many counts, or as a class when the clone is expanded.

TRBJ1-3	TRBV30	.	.	TGTGCCTGTTCCACCGTAGGGGGATTTGGAAACACCATATATTTT	CACSTVGGFGNTIYF
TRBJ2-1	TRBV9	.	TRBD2	TGTGCCAGCAGCGTCCTTAGCGGGAGGGCCGATGAGCAGTTCTTC	CASSVLSGRADEQFF
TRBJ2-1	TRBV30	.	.	TGTGCCTGGAGACCCGGACACCTCTCCTACAATGAGCAGTTCTTC	CAWRPGHLSYNEQFF
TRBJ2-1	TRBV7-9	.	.	TGTGCCAGCACCTTAATAGCTAGTGTTTCCAATGAGCAGTTCTTC	CASTLIASVSNEQFF
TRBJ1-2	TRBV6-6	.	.	TGTGCCAGCAGTTACTCGACAGAGTCCTATGGCTACACCTTC	CASSYSTESYGYTF
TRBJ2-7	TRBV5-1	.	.	TGCGCCAGCAGCTTGGCGATCGCAGGGCAATCCTACGAGCAGTACTTC	CASSLAIAGQSYEQYF
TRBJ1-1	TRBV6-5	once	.	TGTGCCAGCAGTCGGGGGAACACTGAAGCTTTCTTT	CASSRGNTEAFF
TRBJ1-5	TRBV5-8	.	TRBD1	TGTGCCAGCAGCCGGACAGGGTATGGGGCATTTCAGCCCCAGCATTTT	CASSRTGYGAFQPQHF
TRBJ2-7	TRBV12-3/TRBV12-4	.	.	TGTGCCAGCAGTTTAGACAGGTCCTACGAGCAGTACTTC	CASSLDRSYEQYF
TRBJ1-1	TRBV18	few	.	TGTGCCAGCTCGGGTCTAGACAGCGGGAGGAGGAAGACCACTGAAGCTTTCTTT	CASSGLDSGRRKTTEAFF
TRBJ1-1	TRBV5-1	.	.	TGCGCCAGCAGCATCAACATAAACACTGAAGCTTTCTTT	CASSININTEAFF
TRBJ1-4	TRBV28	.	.	TGTGCCAGCAGTTCCACAGGAGATCTTAATGAAAAACTGTTTTTT	CASSSTGDLNEKLFF
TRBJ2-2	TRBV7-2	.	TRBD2	TGTGCCAGCAGCGCGGGACTAGCGGGAGCCGCGAACACCGGGGAGCTGTTTTTT	CASSAGLAGAANTGELFF
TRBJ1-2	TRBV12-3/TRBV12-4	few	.	TGTGCCAGCAGTTTCGGGAGTAACTATGGCTACACCTTC	CASSFGSNYGYTF
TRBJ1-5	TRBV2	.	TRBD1	TGTGCCAGCAGTACGGACAGGGGTGGCAATCAGCCCCAGCATTTT	CASSTDRGGNQPQHF
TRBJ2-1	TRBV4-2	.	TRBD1	TGTGCCAGCAGCCAAGGGGGACAGGGAGAAAACAATGAGCAGTTCTTC	CASSQGGQGENNEQFF
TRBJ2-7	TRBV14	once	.	TGTGCCAGCAGCCAGCAGGCGGGCAGGACCTACGAGCAGTACTTC	CASSQQAGRTYEQYF
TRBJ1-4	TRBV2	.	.	TGTGCCAGCAGTGAAAGGAGAAATGAAAAACTGTTTTTT	CASSERRNEKLFF
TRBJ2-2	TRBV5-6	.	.	TGTGCCAGCAGCGTAGGCGGCAGGGATATCGGGGAGCTGTTTTTT	CASSVGGRDIGELFF
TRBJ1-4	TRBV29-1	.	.	TGCAGCGTTGTACAGTCCGGCGAAAAACTGTTTTTT	CSVVQSGEKLFF
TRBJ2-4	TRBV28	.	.	TGTGCCACCAAAGATTTCGGGGATCCCAAAAACATTCAGTACTTC	CATKDFGDPKNIQYF
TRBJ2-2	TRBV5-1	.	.	TGCGCCAGCAGCGTCGACAGCTCCACCGGGGAGCTGTTTTTT	CASSVDSSTGELFF
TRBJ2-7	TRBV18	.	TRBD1	TGTGCCAGCTCACCCCTCGGGACAGGGGGAGAATACGAGCAGTACTTC	CASSPLGTGGEYEQYF
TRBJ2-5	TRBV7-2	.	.	TGTGCCAGCAGATCCAGAAGGGGAGAGACCCAGTACTTC	CASRSRRGETQYF
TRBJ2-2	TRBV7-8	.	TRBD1	TGTGCCAGCAGCTTGAGGGACAGGGTGGCCGGGGAGCTGTTTTTT	CASSLRDRVAGELFF
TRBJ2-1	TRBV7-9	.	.	TGTGCCAGCAGGGTCGGGACTTTGATCTACAATGAGCAGTTCTTC	CASRVGTLIYNEQFF
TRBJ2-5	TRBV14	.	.	TGTGCCAGCAGCCCCGGGACATCTGAGACCCAGTACTTC	CASSPGTSETQYF
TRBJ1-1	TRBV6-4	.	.	TGTGCCAGCAGTGGGACACAGTTTAGTGAAGCTTTCTTT	CASSGTQFSEAFF
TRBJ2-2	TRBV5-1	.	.	TGCGCCAGCAGCCCATGGACTCAAGGCACCGGGGAGCTGTTTTTT	CASSPWTQGTGELFF
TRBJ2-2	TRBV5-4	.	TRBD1	TGTGCCAGCAGCTTCTTCACAGGGGCAGGCGGGGAGCTGTTTTTT	CASSFFTGAGGELFF
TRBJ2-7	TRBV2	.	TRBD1	TGTGCCAGCAGTTATGGCGGGACAGGGGGCTACGAGCAGTACTTC	CASSYGGTGGYEQYF
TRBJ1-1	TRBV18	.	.	TGTGCCAGCTCACCAGACAGAAAGAACACTGAAGCTTTCTTT	CASSPDRKNTEAFF
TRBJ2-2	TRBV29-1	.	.	TGCAGCGTTGACAACAATCTTAACACCGGGGAGCTGTTTTTT	CSVDNNLNTGELFF
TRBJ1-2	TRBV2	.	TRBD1	TGTGCCAGCAGTGGGGCCGGGACAGGGCAGGTCAGAATCTATGGCTACACCTTC	CASSGAGTGQVRIYGYTF
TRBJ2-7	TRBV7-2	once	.	TGTGCCAGCAGCTTAGGGGGAGTGAGCTCCTACGAGCAGTACTTC	CASSLGGVSSYEQYF
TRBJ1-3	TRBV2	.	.	TGTGCCAGCAGCTTCCTTGGGGGGACCGGAAACACCATATATTTT	CASSFLGGTGNTIYF
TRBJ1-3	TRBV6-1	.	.	TGTGCCAGCAGTGACCTAAGAATAGCTGGAAACACCATATATTTT	CASSDLRIAGNTIYF
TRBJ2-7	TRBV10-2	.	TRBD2	TGCGCCAGTCAGAGCGGGAGGGCCCCACCTTGGGAGGCGGTCGACTTC	CASQSGRAPPWEAVDF
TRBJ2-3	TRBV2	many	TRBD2	TGTGCCAGCAGTGAGCTAGCGGGAGCGGATACGCAGTATTTT	CASSELAGADTQYF
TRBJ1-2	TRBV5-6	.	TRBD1	TGTGCCAGCAGCCTATCCCGGACAGGGGGCGCGGGTGGCTACACCTTC	CASSLSRTGGAGGYTF
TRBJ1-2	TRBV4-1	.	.	TGCGCCAGCAGCTCGCCAACTCTTGCTAACTATGGCTACACCTTC	CASSSPTLANYGYTF
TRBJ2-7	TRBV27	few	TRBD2	TGTGCCAGCAGGACTCAGCGGGGGGGCCTCTCCGAGCAGTACTTC	CASRTQRGGLSEQYF
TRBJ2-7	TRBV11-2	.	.	TGTGCCAGCAGCCCTAGGACGGGAAGCTCCTACGAGCAGTACTTC	CASSPRTGSSYEQYF
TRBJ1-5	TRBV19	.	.	TGTGCCAGCGGGGGGTCGGGTATGGAGCAGCCCCAGCATTTT	CASGGSGMEQPQHF
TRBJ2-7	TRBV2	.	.	TGTGCCAGCAGTGAAGGTCTGTCCTACGAGCAGTACTTC	CASSEGLSYEQYF
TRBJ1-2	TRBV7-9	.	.	TGTGCCAGCACCGAAAGGGAGGGTTCTGGCTACACCTTC	CASTEREGSGYTF
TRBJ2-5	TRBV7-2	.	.	TGTGCCAGCAGCTTATTACGGGCCCCCACACAGGGGAGGGAGACCCAGTACTTC	CASSLLRAPTQGRETQYF
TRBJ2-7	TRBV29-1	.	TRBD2	TGCAGCGTTATAGCGGGAGTTCACGAGCAGTACTTC	CSVIAGVHEQYF
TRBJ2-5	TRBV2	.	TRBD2	TGTGCGGGGAACCTAGCGGGAGGGCCTTCTGAGACCCAGTACTTC	CAGNLAGGPSETQYF
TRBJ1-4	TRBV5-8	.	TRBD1	TGTGCCAGCAGATCTGACAGGGGGCGATATGAAAAACTGTTTTTT	CASRSDRGRYEKLFF
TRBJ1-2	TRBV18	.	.	TGTGCCAGCTCACCAGACAGTACGATCTATGGCTACACCTTC	CASSPDSTIYGYTF
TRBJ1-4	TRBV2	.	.	TGTGCCAGCAGTGAAGACGGGTTAGGACAGAAGATGTTTTTT	CASSEDGLGQKMFF